Presented here are 12 T cell receptor beta chains from one specimen sequenced in a study of response to subunit inactivated influenza vaccine listed by TCRdb under 2018. The library was produced with RT-PCR. Data came from an Illumina HiSeq 2500. Clones were called with MiXCR by TCRdb after fastp trimmed the public reads at Q25, and only in-frame beta chains were retained. Rows are combined by CDR3 protein, so each entry shows the most common genes and DNA. For this sample there are about 570,000 distinct CDR3 sequences; approximately 10% appear just once. In total, the top ten clones hold around 10% of the sample. This same sample was also taken into another study, of T cells expressing NK-cell markers. The second study's paper adds: The TCR beta cDNA libraries were made using 5'RACE template switching, a step that added both a universal primer site and unique molecular identifiers.

The sample in question was PBMCs from blood, obtained on the day of vaccination. The receptors were sampled from a man aged 45-60 years who received an inactivated influenza vaccine. Donor details come from another sample of the same person, matched by shared clones.

The V and J genes are TRBV4-1 and TRBJ1-2; possibly TRBD1 for D (6 bases). The length of the CDR3 is 15 residues. Per the germline V gene, CDR1 is MGHRA and CDR2 is YSYEKL. The ends were cut back, 4 bases at V and 4 bases at J, with 16 bases in the middle. CDR3 DNA sequence: TGCGCCAGCAGCCCCCAGGGGACAACCGTCTATGGCTACACCTTC. This codes for CASSPQGTTVYGYTF.

This clonotype showed up just a few times. V is TRBV29-1 and J is TRBJ2-2, with 12 positions matching TRBD1. CDR1 is SQVTM, CDR2 ANQGSEA, per germline. V shed 7 bases, J shed 7 bases, and the junction held 10 bases outside the gene matches. This CDR3 spans 15 amino acids. The chain's CDR3 is CSAQGGTGGLGELFF. DNA for the CDR3: TGCAGCGCCCAGGGCGGGACAGGGGGCCTCGGGGAGCTGTTTTTT.

V is TRBV12-3 or TRBV12-4 and J is TRBJ2-3; 10 nucleotides align to TRBD2. V lost 4 bases to trimming and J lost 6 bases; unmatched junction nucleotides: 7. The CDR3 runs to 15 residues. The CDR3 reads CASSSGLAFPDTQYF. The CDR3, as DNA: TGTGCCAGCAGTTCGGGACTAGCGTTCCCGGATACGCAGTATTTT.

There are a few counts of this clonotype. The rearrangement uses TRBV28 and TRBJ2-1; D may match TRBD1 or TRBD2 (6 bases each). The germline V gene has CDR1 MDHEN and CDR2 SYDVKM. V lost 5 bases to trimming and J lost 5 bases, with 22 bases between them. The CDR3 runs 17 residues. CDR3 DNA sequence: TGTGCCAGCAGTGGAGGGAAAGGGGGAAAGAAAGACAATGAGCAGTTCTTC. The encoded protein is CASSGGKGGKKDNEQFF.

This clonotype appeared a few times. The gene calls are TRBV25-1 and TRBJ2-7, with 13 bases fitting TRBD2. The CDR3 loop spans 21 amino acids. Unmatched junction bases numbered 20, after V lost 2 bases and J lost 4 bases. Per germline, CDR1 MGHDK and CDR2 SYGVNS. CDR3 region: CASSERNRDGTSGKGRYEQYF. The CDR3 DNA follows: TGTGCCAGCAGTGAAAGGAACAGGGATGGGACTAGCGGGAAAGGTCGTTACGAGCAGTACTTC.

This clonotype was found many times. The V gene is TRBV12-3 or TRBV12-4, the J gene TRBJ2-7, with TRBD2 matching over 9 bases. The CDR3 loop spans 14 amino acids. With V trimmed by 7 bases and J by 6 bases, 10 bases remained unmatched. CDR3 nucleotides: TGTGCCAGCACCCTGGGAGCTAGCGGGACCGAGCAGTACTTC. It encodes CASTLGASGTEQYF.

The rearrangement links TRBV5-1 to TRBJ2-7, with TRBD1 matching over 10 bases. Germline CDR1 SGHRS, CDR2 YFSETQ. The CDR3 is 15 amino acids. The J segment lost 8 bases and the V segment lost 0 bases, leaving 8 bases of the junction unmatched. DNA for the CDR3: TGCGCCAGCAGCTTGGAGAGACAGGGGGCAGGGAAGCAGTACTTC. Its protein is CASSLERQGAGKQYF.

This clonotype has only a few counts. CDR3 region: CASSLGLAGIYEQFF. The CDR3 DNA follows: TGTGCCAGCAGCTTAGGACTAGCGGGTATTTATGAGCAGTTCTTC. V usage is TRBV7-2 and J usage is TRBJ2-1; 10 bases line up with TRBD2. The CDR3 spans 15 residues. V shed 1 base, J shed 8 bases, and the junction held 5 bases outside the gene matches. Looked up from germline, CDR1 is SGHTA and CDR2 is FQGNSA.

This clonotype was observed a handful of times. V gene TRBV14 combines with J gene TRBJ1-2; D may be TRBD1 (5 bases). The V and J ends lost 3 bases and 2 bases respectively, with 19 bases between them. CDR3 size: 17 residues. The germline V gene encodes CDR1 SGHDN and CDR2 FVKESK. CDR3 coding DNA: TGTGCCAGCAGCCAGTATTCCTGGACACAGACGAACTATGGCTACACCTTC. Translated: CASSQYSWTQTNYGYTF.

V is TRBV24-1 and J is TRBJ2-1; TRBD2 matches at 9 bases. Trimming at V came to 1 base and at J to 8 bases, leaving 8 bases not matched to a gene. Germline lookup yields CDR1 KGHDR and CDR2 SFDVKD. The CDR3 extends over 16 amino acids. In nucleotides, the CDR3 is TGTGCCACCAGTGATTTAGCTAGCGGGAAAATCCATGAGCAGTTCTTC. Translating it yields CATSDLASGKIHEQFF.

Many counts were recorded for this clonotype. This chain connects TRBV29-1 to TRBJ1-2; tentative D call: TRBD1 (5 bases). The CDR3 has 12 residues. Germline CDR1 is SQVTM and CDR2 is ANQGSEA. The ends were cut back, 6 bases at V and 8 bases at J, with 16 bases in the middle. CDR3 nucleotide sequence: TGCAGCGTCCCCTTTCAGGGAGGCGGCTACACCTTC. This gives the protein CSVPFQGGGYTF.

The V call is TRBV28, the J call TRBJ2-7; a weak D match, TRBD2 (5 bases). CDR1 and CDR2 (germline): MDHEN, SYDVKM. This CDR3 region has 15 residues. Trimming stripped 2 bases from V and 0 bases from J, with 11 bases between. CDR3 sequence (DNA): TGTGCCAGCAGTTTAGGGCGGGCCCGCTCCTACGAGCAGTACTTC. Protein sequence: CASSLGRARSYEQYF.